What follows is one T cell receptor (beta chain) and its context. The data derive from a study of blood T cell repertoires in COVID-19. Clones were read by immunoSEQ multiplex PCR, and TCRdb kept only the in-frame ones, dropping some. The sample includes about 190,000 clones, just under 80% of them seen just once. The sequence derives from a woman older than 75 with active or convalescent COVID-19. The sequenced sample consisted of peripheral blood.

CDR3 sequence: CASSLSGRNNEKLFF. In DNA, the CDR3 is TGTGCCAGCAGTTTATCTGGCAGGAATAATGAAAAACTGTTTTTT. V is TRBV28 and J is TRBJ1-4; no clear D. Per the germline V gene, CDR1 is MDHEN and CDR2 is SYDVKM. V was cut by 1 base and J by 4 bases, with 10 bases left in between. The CDR3 extends over 15 amino acids.